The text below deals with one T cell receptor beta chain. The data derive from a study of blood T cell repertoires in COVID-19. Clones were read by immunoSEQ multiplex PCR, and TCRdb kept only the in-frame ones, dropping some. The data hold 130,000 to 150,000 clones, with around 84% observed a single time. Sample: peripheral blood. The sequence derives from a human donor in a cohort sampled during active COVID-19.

The DNA for the CDR3 is TGTGCCAGCAGCCAAGATCGAGGGGGCGCGTCTGAAGCTTTCTTT. Translation gives CASSQDRGGASEAFF. The rearrangement links TRBV4-2 to TRBJ1-1, with TRBD1 matching over 7 bases. From germline, CDR1 is LGHNA and CDR2 YNFKEQ. J was trimmed by 6 bases and V by 0 bases; bases with no gene match: 7. This CDR3 contains 15 residues.